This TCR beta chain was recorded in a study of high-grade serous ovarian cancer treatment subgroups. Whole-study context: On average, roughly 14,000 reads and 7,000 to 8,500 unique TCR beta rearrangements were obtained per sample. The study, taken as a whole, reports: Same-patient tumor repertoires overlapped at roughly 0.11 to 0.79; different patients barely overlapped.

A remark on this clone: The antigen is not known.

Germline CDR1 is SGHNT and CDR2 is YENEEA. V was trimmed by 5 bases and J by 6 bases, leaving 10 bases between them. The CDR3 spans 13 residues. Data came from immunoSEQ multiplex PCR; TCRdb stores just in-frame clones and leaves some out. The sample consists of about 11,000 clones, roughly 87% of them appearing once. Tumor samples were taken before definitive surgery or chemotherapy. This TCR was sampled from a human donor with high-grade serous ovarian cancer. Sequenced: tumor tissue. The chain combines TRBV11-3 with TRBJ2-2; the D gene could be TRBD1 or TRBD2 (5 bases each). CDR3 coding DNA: TGTGCCAGCAGCCTCCGGGACCCCGGGGAGCTGTTTTTT. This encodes CASSLRDPGELFF.